These T cell receptor beta chains were read from a single sample in a study of blood T cell repertoires in COVID-19. The data were produced by immunoSEQ multiplex PCR, yet TCRdb's version contains in-frame clones alone and is incomplete. The table lists 300,000 to 350,000 clones, roughly 90% of them singletons. Material for sequencing was PBMCs or T cells enriched from blood (not recorded which). Source of these receptors: a woman aged 25 to 39 who had been exposed to COVID-19. Each CDR3 is given with its conserved first and last residue. D genes are given only for firm matches. A row's size may be missing; if present it is once, few, many or a size class.

j_call: TRBJ1-1
d_call: -
v_call: TRBV15
clone_size: -
cdr3_nt: TGTGCCACCCGCCTGACGGGTATGAGCACTGAAGCTTTCTTT
cdr3_aa: CATRLTGMSTEAFF

j_call: TRBJ1-1
d_call: -
v_call: TRBV7-9
clone_size: -
cdr3_nt: TGTGCCAGCAGCAATCAGGGGAGGGTGTACACTGAAGCTTTCTTT
cdr3_aa: CASSNQGRVYTEAFF

j_call: TRBJ2-3
d_call: -
v_call: TRBV28
clone_size: -
cdr3_nt: TGTGCCAGCACCCTTGAGCCTCGGCAGGGCCTGGGTACAGATACGCAGTATTTT
cdr3_aa: CASTLEPRQGLGTDTQYF

j_call: TRBJ1-1
d_call: -
v_call: TRBV5-1
clone_size: -
cdr3_nt: TGCGCCAGCAGCTTGGTCGGGGGGCTAAACACTGAAGCTTTCTTT
cdr3_aa: CASSLVGGLNTEAFF

j_call: TRBJ1-5
d_call: -
v_call: TRBV5-6
clone_size: -
cdr3_nt: TGTGCCAGCAGCGATTCAGGGGCCAATCAGCCCCAGCATTTT
cdr3_aa: CASSDSGANQPQHF

j_call: TRBJ1-2
d_call: TRBD1
v_call: TRBV6-5
clone_size: -
cdr3_nt: TGTGCCAGCAGGAAGACAGGGGCCAACTATGGCTACACCTTC
cdr3_aa: CASRKTGANYGYTF

j_call: TRBJ2-1
d_call: TRBD2
v_call: TRBV29-1
clone_size: once
cdr3_nt: TGCAGCGTTGGGGGGACTAGGCGCGGCAATGAGCAGTTCTTC
cdr3_aa: CSVGGTRRGNEQFF

j_call: TRBJ2-7
d_call: TRBD2
v_call: TRBV4-1
clone_size: -
cdr3_nt: TGCGCCAGCAGCCTAGGACTAGCGGTCTCCTACGAGCAGTACTTC
cdr3_aa: CASSLGLAVSYEQYF

j_call: TRBJ2-1
d_call: -
v_call: TRBV7-3
clone_size: -
cdr3_nt: TGTGCCAGCAGCTTAGGAGCGGGCACTGGGGATGAGCAGTTCTTC
cdr3_aa: CASSLGAGTGDEQFF

j_call: TRBJ2-3
d_call: -
v_call: TRBV11-2
clone_size: -
cdr3_nt: TGTGCCAGCAGCCTCATGGGGGGAAGCGGTAGCACAGATACGCAGTATTTT
cdr3_aa: CASSLMGGSGSTDTQYF

j_call: TRBJ2-7
d_call: -
v_call: TRBV11-2
clone_size: once
cdr3_nt: TGTGCCAGCAGCTCCCCTATCTCCTACGAGCAGTACTTC
cdr3_aa: CASSSPISYEQYF

j_call: TRBJ2-1
d_call: -
v_call: TRBV19
clone_size: -
cdr3_nt: TGTGCCAGTAGGGGGGGAGGTTCCTACAATGAGCAGTTCTTC
cdr3_aa: CASRGGGSYNEQFF

j_call: TRBJ2-3
d_call: -
v_call: TRBV6-1
clone_size: -
cdr3_nt: TGTGCCAGCAGTGAATGGGGCAGTAGCACAGATACGCAGTATTTT
cdr3_aa: CASSEWGSSTDTQYF

j_call: TRBJ2-1
d_call: -
v_call: TRBV9
clone_size: -
cdr3_nt: TGTGCCAGCAGCGCCCGCCAGGGCGGTTTCTACAATGAGCAGTTCTTC
cdr3_aa: CASSARQGGFYNEQFF

j_call: TRBJ2-1
d_call: -
v_call: TRBV6-5
clone_size: -
cdr3_nt: TGTGCCGGCGGCTCCGGGACAACCTACAATGAGCAGTTCTTC
cdr3_aa: CAGGSGTTYNEQFF

j_call: TRBJ1-5
d_call: -
v_call: TRBV19
clone_size: -
cdr3_nt: TGTGCCAGTAGTATAGATCTCCGACCCGGACTAAATCAGCCCCAGCATTTT
cdr3_aa: CASSIDLRPGLNQPQHF

j_call: TRBJ1-2
d_call: -
v_call: TRBV21-1
clone_size: -
cdr3_nt: TGTGCCAGCAGCAAAGACCCCCGGGACAGAGGAGGCTACACCTTC
cdr3_aa: CASSKDPRDRGGYTF

j_call: TRBJ2-7
d_call: TRBD1
v_call: TRBV25-1
clone_size: -
cdr3_nt: TGTGCCAGCAGTGGGGACAGGCTTCAAGAGCAGTACTTC
cdr3_aa: CASSGDRLQEQYF